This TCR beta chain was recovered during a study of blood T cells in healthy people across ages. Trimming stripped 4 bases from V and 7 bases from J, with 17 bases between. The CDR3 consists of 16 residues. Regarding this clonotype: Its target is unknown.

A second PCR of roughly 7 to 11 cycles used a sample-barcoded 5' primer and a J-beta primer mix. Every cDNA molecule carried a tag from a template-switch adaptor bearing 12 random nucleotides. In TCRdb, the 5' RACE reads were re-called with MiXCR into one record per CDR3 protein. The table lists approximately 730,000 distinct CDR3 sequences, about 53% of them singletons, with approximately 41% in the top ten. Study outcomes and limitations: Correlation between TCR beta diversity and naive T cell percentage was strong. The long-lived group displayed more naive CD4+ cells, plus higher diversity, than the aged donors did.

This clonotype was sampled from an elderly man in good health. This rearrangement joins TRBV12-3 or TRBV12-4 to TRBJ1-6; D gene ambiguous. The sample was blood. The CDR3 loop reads CASSSRDRTLNSPLHF. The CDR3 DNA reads TGTGCCAGCAGTTCCCGAGACCGGACCCTAAATTCACCCCTCCACTTT.